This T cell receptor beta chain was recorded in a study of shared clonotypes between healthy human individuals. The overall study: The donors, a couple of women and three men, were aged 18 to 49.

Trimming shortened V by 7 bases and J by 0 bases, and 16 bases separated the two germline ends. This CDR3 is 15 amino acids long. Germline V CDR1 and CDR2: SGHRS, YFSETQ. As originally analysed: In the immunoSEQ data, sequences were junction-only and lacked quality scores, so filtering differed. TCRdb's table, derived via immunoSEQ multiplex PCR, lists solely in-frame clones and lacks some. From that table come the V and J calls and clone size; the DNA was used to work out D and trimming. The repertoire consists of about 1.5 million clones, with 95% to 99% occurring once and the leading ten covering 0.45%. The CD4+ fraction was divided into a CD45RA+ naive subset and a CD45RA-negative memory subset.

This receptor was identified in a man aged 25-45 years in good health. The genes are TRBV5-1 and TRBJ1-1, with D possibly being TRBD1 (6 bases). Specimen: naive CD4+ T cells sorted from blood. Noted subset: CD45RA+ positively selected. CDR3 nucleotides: TGCGCCAGCCGCAGGGGACGGAATTTGAACACTGAAGCTTTCTTT. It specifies CASRRGRNLNTEAFF.